Listed below are T cell receptor beta chains from one sample, sequenced in a study of T cell repertoires in cytomegalovirus infection. TCRdb ran MiXCR on the reads and lists one entry per CDR3 protein. The data contain approximately 100,000 distinct CDR3 sequences, less than 25% of them singletons. Sample: CD8+ T cells from PBMCs. All receptors come from a human donor in good health (CMV status not recorded). Some clones in this sample may be carry-over from other donors' samples. CDR3s include the opening cysteine and the closing phenylalanine or tryptophan. A D gene is named only where the DNA matches it firmly. Some rows have no size entry. The others give once, few or many, or a class for an expanded clone.

d_call j_call clone_size v_call cdr3_aa cdr3_nt
TRBD2 TRBJ2-7 - TRBV9 CASSPRGSGYPYEQYF TGTGCCAGCAGCCCGAGGGGTAGCGGGTACCCCTACGAGCAGTACTTC
- TRBJ1-5 many TRBV6-2/TRBV6-3 CASSYWSLDQPQHF TGTGCCAGCAGTTATTGGTCGTTAGATCAGCCCCAGCATTTT
- TRBJ2-1 few TRBV20-1 CSARDLGSYNEQFF TGCAGTGCTAGAGATTTGGGGTCCTACAATGAGCAGTTCTTC
TRBD2 TRBJ2-1 many TRBV3-1 CASSPSGLTTYNEQFF TGTGCCAGCAGCCCGTCGGGACTAACGACCTACAATGAGCAGTTCTTC
- TRBJ1-6 - TRBV28 CASSPLPGLLSPLHF TGTGCCAGCAGTCCCCTACCAGGCCTTCTTTCACCCCTCCACTTT
- TRBJ1-1 - TRBV5-1 CASGTESMNTEAFF TGCGCCAGTGGGACGGAGTCCATGAACACTGAAGCTTTCTTT
TRBD1 TRBJ2-5 - TRBV28 CASIPDRGRETQYF TGTGCCAGCATTCCTGACAGGGGGCGCGAGACCCAGTACTTC
TRBD1 TRBJ2-7 many TRBV12-3/TRBV12-4 CASSFGTGKIYEQYF TGTGCCAGCAGTTTCGGGACAGGGAAAATCTACGAGCAGTACTTC
- TRBJ2-5 - TRBV6-2/TRBV6-3 CASSKGVVQETQYF TGTGCCAGCAGCAAAGGTGTTGTCCAAGAGACCCAGTACTTC
TRBD1 TRBJ1-2 many TRBV5-6 CASATGGDYGYTF TGTGCCAGCGCTACAGGGGGCGACTATGGCTACACCTTC
- TRBJ1-6 few TRBV15 CATSRDRTGHNNSPLHF TGTGCCACCAGCAGAGATCGGACCGGGCATAATAATTCACCCCTCCACTTT
- TRBJ1-1 - TRBV6-1 CASSPNVNEAFF TGTGCCAGCAGTCCGAATGTTAATGAAGCTTTCTTT
- TRBJ2-2 - TRBV4-1 CASSQPLGGNTGELFF TGCGCCAGCAGCCAACCTCTTGGGGGGAACACCGGGGAGCTGTTTTTT
TRBD1 TRBJ2-1 few TRBV5-1 CASRDSRNEQFF TGCGCCAGTCGGGACAGTAGGAATGAGCAGTTCTTC
TRBD2 TRBJ2-3 - TRBV2 CASSEGLAGTDTQYF TGTGCCAGCAGTGAGGGACTAGCGGGCACAGATACGCAGTATTTT
- TRBJ1-2 medium-sized TRBV6-2/TRBV6-3 CASSLGDRGYTF TGTGCCAGCAGCCTCGGGGACCGGGGCTACACCTTC
TRBD1 TRBJ2-1 - TRBV27 CASRTGASYNEQFF TGTGCCAGCAGAACAGGGGCAAGCTACAATGAGCAGTTCTTC
TRBD2 TRBJ2-2 - TRBV7-2 CASSLVPPSGGWGGELFF TGTGCCAGCAGCTTAGTCCCCCCGAGCGGGGGGTGGGGCGGGGAGCTGTTTTTT
- TRBJ2-7 few TRBV20-1 CSAGEEGPYEQYF TGCAGTGCTGGAGAGGAGGGCCCCTACGAGCAGTACTTC
- TRBJ1-6 - TRBV27 CASSSGHLNSPLHF TGTGCCAGCAGTTCTGGACACCTTAATTCACCCCTCCACTTT
TRBD2 TRBJ2-2 - TRBV11-2 CASSLEPGTSAVGELFF TGTGCCAGCAGCTTGGAGCCCGGGACTAGCGCTGTCGGGGAGCTGTTTTTT
- TRBJ2-5 many TRBV12-5 CASGSPDRLDQETQYF TGTGCTAGTGGCTCCCCCGACAGGCTAGACCAAGAGACCCAGTACTTC
- TRBJ1-1 many TRBV11-3 CASSLFWYTEAFF TGTGCCAGCAGCTTGTTCTGGTACACTGAAGCTTTCTTT
- TRBJ2-4 - TRBV11-2 CASSPRGGYGYGKNIQYF TGTGCCAGCAGTCCTCGGGGCGGCTACGGCTATGGCAAAAACATTCAGTACTTC
TRBD1 TRBJ2-7 - TRBV20-1 CSAPKDRGHEQYF TGCAGTGCGCCAAAAGACAGGGGCCACGAGCAGTACTTC
- TRBJ2-2 many TRBV28 CASSREIAGELFF TGTGCCAGCAGTAGGGAGATAGCCGGGGAGCTGTTTTTT
TRBD2 TRBJ2-7 - TRBV4-3 CASSQDHAGGDYEQYF TGCGCCAGCAGCCAAGATCACGCGGGGGGGGATTACGAGCAGTACTTC
TRBD2 TRBJ2-2 many TRBV7-2 CASSPSGREDGELFF TGTGCCAGCAGCCCCAGCGGGCGGGAGGACGGGGAGCTGTTTTTT
TRBD2 TRBJ2-4 few TRBV5-4 CASSPLGGGDKNIQYF TGTGCCAGCAGCCCCCTGGGCGGGGGGGACAAAAACATTCAGTACTTC
- TRBJ2-1 - TRBV6-6 CASKFMRDEQFF TGTGCCAGCAAGTTCATGCGCGATGAGCAGTTCTTC
- TRBJ1-5 few TRBV4-3 CASSQELEDFGQPQHF TGCGCCAGCAGCCAAGAGTTGGAGGACTTTGGACAGCCCCAGCATTTT
- TRBJ1-2 few TRBV4-2 CASSQDLGKVNYGYTF TGTGCCAGCAGCCAAGATCTAGGAAAGGTTAACTATGGCTACACCTTC
TRBD1 TRBJ2-7 few TRBV6-5 CASSYSGGTGGYEQYF TGTGCCAGCAGTTACTCGGGAGGGACAGGGGGCTACGAGCAGTACTTC
TRBD2 TRBJ2-7 many TRBV6-2/TRBV6-3 CASSYEPGLAGYEQYF TGTGCCAGCAGTTACGAGCCCGGACTAGCGGGCTACGAGCAGTACTTC
- TRBJ2-2 - TRBV10-3 CAIKDGTGELFF TGTGCCATCAAGGACGGCACCGGGGAGCTGTTTTTT
TRBD2 TRBJ2-1 - TRBV20-1 CSAPIAGDYNEQFF TGCAGTGCCCCGATAGCGGGGGACTACAATGAGCAGTTCTTC
TRBD2 TRBJ2-3 many TRBV7-6 CASSSAGAPTDTQYF TGTGCCAGCAGCTCAGCGGGGGCCCCCACAGATACGCAGTATTTT
- TRBJ2-6 - TRBV7-4 CASSFLEISGANVLTF TGTGCCAGCAGCTTCCTGGAAATCTCTGGGGCCAACGTCCTGACTTTC
- TRBJ2-1 - TRBV24-1 CATSETRWDEQFF TGTGCCACCAGTGAAACAAGGTGGGATGAGCAGTTCTTC
- TRBJ2-7 many TRBV14 CASSDGHGTYEQYF TGTGCCAGCAGCGATGGACACGGGACCTACGAGCAGTACTTC
- TRBJ1-5 - TRBV18 CASSHPVRGASNQPQHF TGTGCCAGCTCACACCCCGTGCGAGGGGCTAGCAATCAGCCCCAGCATTTT
- TRBJ2-5 many TRBV7-2 CASSFGYQETQYF TGTGCCAGCAGCTTTGGGTACCAAGAGACCCAGTACTTC
TRBD2 TRBJ2-1 - TRBV6-4 CASSEGRDYSYNEQFF TGTGCCAGCAGTGAAGGGCGGGACTACTCCTACAATGAGCAGTTCTTC
- TRBJ1-1 few TRBV28 CASSPEDRIEAFF TGTGCCAGCAGTCCCGAGGACAGAATAGAAGCTTTCTTT
TRBD2 TRBJ2-5 - TRBV11-2 CASSYQRGDQETQYF TGTGCCAGCAGCTATCAGCGGGGGGACCAAGAGACCCAGTACTTC
TRBD2 TRBJ2-7 - TRBV20-1 CSARDPETSGGAHHPYEQYF TGCAGTGCTAGAGATCCTGAGACTAGCGGGGGGGCCCACCACCCCTACGAGCAGTACTTC
TRBD1 TRBJ2-5 - TRBV15 CATSIQGAGETQYF TGTGCCACCAGCATACAGGGGGCCGGAGAGACCCAGTACTTC
- TRBJ1-2 - TRBV6-1 CASSEGVWGYTF TGTGCCAGCAGTGAAGGGGTTTGGGGCTACACCTTC
TRBD2 TRBJ2-1 few TRBV20-1 CSAREIGREGPYNEQFF TGCAGTGCTAGAGAAATAGGGCGGGAGGGCCCCTACAATGAGCAGTTCTTC
- TRBJ2-1 - TRBV29-1 CSAWDRNEQFF TGCAGCGCCTGGGACCGTAATGAGCAGTTCTTC
- TRBJ1-2 - TRBV7-9 CASSPPSTLNYGYTF TGTGCCAGCAGCCCCCCATCCACTCTTAACTATGGCTACACCTTC
- TRBJ1-5 - TRBV4-1 CASSQDKAGAQPQHF TGTGCCAGCAGCCAAGATAAGGCGGGTGCTCAGCCCCAGCATTTT
- TRBJ1-2 many TRBV7-2 CASSLMASDYGYTF TGTGCCAGCAGCTTAATGGCGTCGGACTATGGCTACACCTTC
TRBD2 TRBJ2-3 many TRBV7-8 CASRNPLAGGTDTQYF TGTGCCAGCAGAAACCCCCTAGCGGGGGGCACAGATACGCAGTATTTT
- TRBJ2-5 many TRBV19 CASSQRAQDQETQYF TGTGCCAGTAGTCAGCGGGCTCAAGATCAAGAGACCCAGTACTTC
TRBD2 TRBJ2-3 many TRBV2 CASRGLAGATDTQYF TGTGCCAGCAGGGGGCTAGCGGGGGCCACAGATACGCAGTATTTT
- TRBJ2-3 - TRBV18 CASSPPWVGTDTQYF TGTGCCAGCTCACCACCGTGGGTGGGGACAGATACGCAGTATTTT
- TRBJ2-2 many TRBV4-3 CASSQVPPAGELFF TGCGCCAGCAGCCAAGTCCCTCCGGCCGGGGAGCTGTTTTTT
- TRBJ2-7 few TRBV27 CASSPGSLSSYEQYF TGTGCCAGCAGCCCTGGGAGTCTTAGCTCCTACGAGCAGTACTTC